The 27 T cell receptor beta chains presented below share a single source sample, sequenced in a study of cytomegalovirus exposure and HLA in healthy donors. Sequencing was performed with immunoSEQ multiplex PCR; in TCRdb, only in-frame clones are kept and a portion is missing. The sample holds under 300,000 clones; roughly 86% are singletons and the top ten take 1% to 1.5%. The sequencing input was PBMCs. These receptors originate from a woman younger than 45 in good health and CMV-seropositive.

This CDR3 is CSVERDDSYEQYF. The CDR3 coding sequence is TGCAGCGTTGAACGCGATGACTCCTACGAGCAGTACTTC. The V gene is TRBV29-1, the J gene TRBJ2-7; no reliable D call. The CDR3 spans 13 residues. V lost 2 bases, J lost 0 bases, and 8 bases lay in between. Germline CDR1 and CDR2: SQVTM and ANQGSEA.

The rearrangement links TRBV30 to TRBJ2-1; D uncertain. The CDR3 spans 11 residues. CDR1 GTSNPN and CDR2 SVGIG come from the germline V gene (reference sequence). Between the trimmed V and J ends, which lost 5 bases and 8 bases, there was a span of 10 bases. Here the CDR3 DNA reads TGTGCCTGGGGTAGATTTTATGAGCAGTTCTTC. Its protein is CAWGRFYEQFF.

In nucleotides, the CDR3 is TGTGCCACCAGCAGAGATGCCGGACACGTGTACCAAGAGACCCAGTACTTC. Translated, it gives CATSRDAGHVYQETQYF. The chain couples TRBV15 to TRBJ2-5, with D tentatively TRBD1 (5 bases). Germline V gene lookup returns CDR1 LNHNV and CDR2 YYDKDF (reference sequence). This CDR3 is built from 17 residues. Trimming shortened V by 0 bases and J by 0 bases, and 14 bases separated the two germline ends.

V is TRBV5-6 and J is TRBJ2-1, with 13 bases identical to TRBD2. The CDR3 is 15 residues long. Looked up from germline, CDR1 is SGHDT and CDR2 is YYEEEE. Trimming took 5 bases from V and 8 from J; bases not matched to a gene: 7. CDR3 in amino acids: CASRLGLAGIYEQFF. CDR3 in DNA: TGTGCCAGCAGGCTGGGACTAGCGGGAATCTATGAGCAGTTCTTC.

The rearrangement links TRBV4-2 to TRBJ2-5; no reliable D call. The CDR3 spans 15 residues. With 0 bases removed from V and 1 base from J, the gap between germline ends came to 9 bases. Germline CDR1 reads LGHNA; CDR2 reads YNFKEQ. The CDR3 here is CASSQDVRFQETQYF. The CDR3 DNA is TGTGCCAGCAGCCAAGATGTGCGGTTCCAAGAGACCCAGTACTTC.

The rearrangement uses TRBV6-1 and TRBJ2-7; 10 bases are a match to TRBD2. V lost 10 bases to trimming and J lost 3 bases; unmatched junction nucleotides: 6. The CDR3 has 13 amino acids. The V gene's germline CDR1 is MNHNS and CDR2 SASEGT. CDR3 nucleotide sequence: TGTGCCACCGGACTAGCGGACGGCTACGAGCAGTACTTC. It encodes CATGLADGYEQYF.

The chain employs TRBV28 and TRBJ1-2; D not resolved. V shed 4 bases and J shed 2 bases, with 14 bases lying between them. The germline V gene has CDR1 MDHEN and CDR2 SYDVKM. The CDR3 runs to 15 residues. CDR3 in amino acids: CASSWVGEGNYGYTF. For the CDR3, the DNA is TGTGCCAGCAGTTGGGTCGGGGAGGGAAACTATGGCTACACCTTC.

This sequence joins TRBV10-2 and TRBJ2-1; D is uncertain. Trimming removed 8 bases from V and 7 bases from J, with 9 bases in between. CDR3 length: 11 residues. The germline V gene has CDR1 WSHSY and CDR2 SAAADI. For the CDR3, the DNA is TGCGCCAGCGGAGCTCCGAATGAGCAGTTCTTC. Translated: CASGAPNEQFF.

Turning to this clone: Its ends do not fully match the called genes, so a read error is possible. The V and J genes are TRBV28 and TRBJ2-7; TRBD2 agrees at 8 bases. This CDR3 contains 13 residues. The germline CDR1 and CDR2 sequences are MDHEN and SYDVKM. The CDR3 DNA is TGTGCCAGCAGTCCGCCTCCTAGCGGGCATCCGGACTTC. The encoded protein is CASSPPPSGHPDF.

This chain uses TRBV5-4 with TRBJ2-7; 10 bases agree with TRBD2. V lost 3 bases to trimming and J lost 3 bases; unmatched junction nucleotides: 6. Germline CDR1 SGHNT, CDR2 YYREEE (reference sequence). CDR3 length: 15 residues. This CDR3 is CASSSGSSGSYEQYF. CDR3 sequence (DNA): TGTGCCAGCAGCTCCGGATCTAGCGGGAGCTACGAGCAGTACTTC. Based on the CDR3 plus reference TRBV5-4 and TRBJ2-7, the full variable domain is ETGVTQSPTHLIKTRGQQVTLRCSSQSGHNTVSWYQQALGQGPQFIFQYYREEENGRGNFPPRFSGLQFPNYSSELNVNALELDDSALYLCASSSGSSGSYEQYFGPGTRLTVT.

The chain employs TRBV19 and TRBJ2-7; TRBD1 matches at 8 bases. Losses at the gene ends were 3 bases for V and 3 bases for J; bases not matched to a gene: 10. The CDR3 consists of 16 residues. Germline V gene sequence: CDR1 LNHDA, CDR2 SQIVND (reference sequence). This chain's CDR3 is CASSIQSGGRSYEQYF. The CDR3 nucleotides read TGTGCCAGTAGTATTCAATCAGGGGGCCGGAGCTACGAGCAGTACTTC.

The chain has TRBV9 and TRBJ2-5, with TRBD2 matching 7 bases. V lost 3 bases and J lost 4; bases outside the gene matches: 3. This CDR3 has 13 residues. Germline V CDR1 and CDR2: SGDLS, YYNGEE. The CDR3 loop reads CASSEAGVETQYF. The DNA of the CDR3 is TGTGCCAGCAGCGAGGCGGGAGTAGAGACCCAGTACTTC. The full variable domain, in which reference TRBV9 and TRBJ2-5 provide the parts outside the CDR3, is DSGVTQTPKHLITATGQRVTLRCSPRSGDLSVYWYQQSLDQGLQFLIQYYNGEERAKGNILERFSAQQFPDLHSELNLSSLELGDSALYFCASSEAGVETQYFGPGTRLLVL.

The CDR3 is CASVNQPQHF. CDR3 coding DNA: TGTGCCAGCGTAAATCAGCCCCAGCATTTT. This chain links TRBV6-1 with TRBJ1-5; D is ambiguous. In germline, CDR1 is MNHNS, CDR2 SASEGT. The length of the CDR3 is 10 residues. Deletions cut 8 bases from V and 4 bases from J, with 3 bases between.

Regarding this clone: This sample includes further DNA sequences coding for the same CDR3. The chain joins TRBV28 to TRBJ2-7, with 9 nucleotides matching TRBD2. The CDR3 length is 14 residues. Germline CDR1 is MDHEN and CDR2 is SYDVKM. With V trimmed by 5 bases and J by 4 bases, 6 bases remained unmatched. The CDR3 sequence is CASSPPGLAYEQYF. CDR3 coding DNA: TGTGCCAGCAGTCCCCCGGGACTAGCTTACGAGCAGTACTTC.

This clone occurred once. The V call is TRBV27, the J call TRBJ1-2; the match to TRBD1 covers 9 bases. V gave up 2 bases and J gave up 7 bases; unmatched junction bases: 11. CDR1 MNHEY and CDR2 SMNVEV come from the germline V gene (reference sequence). The CDR3 sequence is 16 residues long. The CDR3 reads CASSLLAGQGPRGYTF. The CDR3 DNA is TGTGCCAGCAGTTTACTCGCCGGACAGGGGCCGCGTGGCTACACCTTC.

The chain recombines TRBV7-9 with TRBJ2-1, with a possible D match to TRBD1 (5 bases). Trimming stripped 1 base from V and 5 bases from J, with 12 bases between. CDR1 is SEHNR and CDR2 is FQNEAQ in the germline V gene (reference sequence). CDR3 length: 15 residues. The CDR3 region has the DNA TGTGCCAGCAGCTTAGTAGGGGTAATCGACAATGAGCAGTTCTTC. Translated: CASSLVGVIDNEQFF.

The chain links TRBV5-1 to TRBJ2-5; 7 bases map to TRBD2. The V and J ends lost 2 bases and 9 bases, in that order; junction bases with no gene match: 7. The germline gives CDR1 SGHRS, CDR2 YFSETQ. The CDR3 length is 13 residues. The CDR3 reads CASSLAGYDAQYF. The CDR3 nucleotides read TGCGCCAGCAGCTTAGCGGGGTATGATGCCCAGTACTTC.

V usage is TRBV6-1 and J usage is TRBJ2-1; TRBD2 aligns across 10 bases. Per the germline V gene, CDR1 is MNHNS and CDR2 is SASEGT. V gave up 6 bases and J gave up 9 bases; unmatched junction bases: 11. The CDR3 contains 15 residues. The chain's CDR3 is CASRPSIAGGSEQFF. CDR3 coding DNA: TGTGCCAGCAGGCCGTCGATAGCGGGAGGATCTGAGCAGTTCTTC.

V and J are TRBV2 and TRBJ1-1; D remains ambiguous. Germline V gene sequence: CDR1 SNHLY, CDR2 FYNNEI. Between the trimmed V and J ends, which lost 6 bases and 5 bases, there was a span of 13 bases. CDR3 size: 13 residues. CDR3 in DNA: TGTGCCAGCAGAGTCTCTCACCAGACTGAAGCTTTCTTT. The encoded protein is CASRVSHQTEAFF.

The chain couples TRBV30 to TRBJ1-1; D not resolved. This CDR3 is 12 amino acids long. Trimming left V 5 bases short and J 5 bases short, with 12 bases between. Germline V gives CDR1 GTSNPN, CDR2 SVGIG (reference sequence). The CDR3 region is CAWSYSSTEAFF. The CDR3 nucleotides are TGTGCCTGGTCTTACAGTTCTACTGAAGCTTTCTTT.

This chain joins TRBV29-1 and TRBJ1-4; TRBD1 matches at 9 bases. Germline CDR1 reads SQVTM; CDR2 reads ANQGSEA. J was trimmed by 7 bases and V by 5 bases; bases with no gene match: 8. This CDR3 region has 14 residues. CDR3: CSVYDRGISEKLFF. The DNA of the CDR3 is TGCAGCGTTTACGACAGGGGGATTAGTGAAAAACTGTTTTTT.

The chain recombines TRBV5-6 with TRBJ1-2; 10 bases are a match to TRBD1. CDR3 length: 14 residues. Germline CDR1 reads SGHDT; CDR2 reads YYEEEE. J lost 7 bases, V lost 3 bases, and 6 bases had no gene match. The CDR3 spells CASSSTGGFGGYTF. Written as DNA, the CDR3 is TGTGCCAGCAGCTCGACAGGGGGCTTCGGTGGCTACACCTTC.

The rearrangement joins TRBV30 to TRBJ1-5, with unresolved D. Germline V gives CDR1 GTSNPN, CDR2 SVGIG (reference sequence). CDR3 length equals 13 residues. V gave up 0 bases and J gave up 2 bases, with 5 bases separating them. In nucleotides, the CDR3 is TGTGCCTGGAGTGTTTTAGGCAATCAGCCCCAGCATTTT. Its translation is CAWSVLGNQPQHF.

The chain employs TRBV7-9 and TRBJ1-2; D is ambiguous. The CDR3 loop spans 15 amino acids. Germline CDR1 and CDR2: SEHNR and FQNEAQ (reference sequence). V was trimmed by 5 bases and J by 4 bases, leaving 17 bases between them. CDR3 coding DNA: TGTGCCAGCAGCGTATCAGGTCCCCGGGGCTATGGCTACACCTTC. Its translation: CASSVSGPRGYGYTF.

The chain is built from TRBV30 and TRBJ1-2, with TRBD1 matching over 8 bases. J was trimmed by 2 bases and V by 4 bases; bases with no gene match: 6. Per germline, CDR1 GTSNPN and CDR2 SVGIG (reference sequence). CDR3 length equals 14 residues. The CDR3 loop is CAWMGGQENYGYTF. For the CDR3, the DNA is TGTGCCTGGATGGGGGGACAGGAGAACTATGGCTACACCTTC.

V gene TRBV2 combines with J gene TRBJ2-7, with 10 bases that match TRBD2. This CDR3 spans 14 amino acids. The germline CDR1 and CDR2 sequences are SNHLY and FYNNEI. With V trimmed by 4 bases and J by 5 bases, 5 bases remained unmatched. The CDR3 DNA is TGTGCCAGCAGTGTATCTAGCGGGAGAAACGAGCAGTACTTC. Protein product: CASSVSSGRNEQYF.

A single count supports this clone. The genes are TRBV6-5 and TRBJ2-7; TRBD1 agrees at 8 bases. The CDR3 runs to 13 residues. V was pared by 6 bases and J by 6 bases, with 7 bases of the junction left unmatched. Germline V gives CDR1 MNHEY, CDR2 SVGAGI. For the CDR3, the DNA is TGTGCCAGCAGCCGGCAGGGGGCCGCCGAGCAGTACTTC. Protein: CASSRQGAAEQYF.